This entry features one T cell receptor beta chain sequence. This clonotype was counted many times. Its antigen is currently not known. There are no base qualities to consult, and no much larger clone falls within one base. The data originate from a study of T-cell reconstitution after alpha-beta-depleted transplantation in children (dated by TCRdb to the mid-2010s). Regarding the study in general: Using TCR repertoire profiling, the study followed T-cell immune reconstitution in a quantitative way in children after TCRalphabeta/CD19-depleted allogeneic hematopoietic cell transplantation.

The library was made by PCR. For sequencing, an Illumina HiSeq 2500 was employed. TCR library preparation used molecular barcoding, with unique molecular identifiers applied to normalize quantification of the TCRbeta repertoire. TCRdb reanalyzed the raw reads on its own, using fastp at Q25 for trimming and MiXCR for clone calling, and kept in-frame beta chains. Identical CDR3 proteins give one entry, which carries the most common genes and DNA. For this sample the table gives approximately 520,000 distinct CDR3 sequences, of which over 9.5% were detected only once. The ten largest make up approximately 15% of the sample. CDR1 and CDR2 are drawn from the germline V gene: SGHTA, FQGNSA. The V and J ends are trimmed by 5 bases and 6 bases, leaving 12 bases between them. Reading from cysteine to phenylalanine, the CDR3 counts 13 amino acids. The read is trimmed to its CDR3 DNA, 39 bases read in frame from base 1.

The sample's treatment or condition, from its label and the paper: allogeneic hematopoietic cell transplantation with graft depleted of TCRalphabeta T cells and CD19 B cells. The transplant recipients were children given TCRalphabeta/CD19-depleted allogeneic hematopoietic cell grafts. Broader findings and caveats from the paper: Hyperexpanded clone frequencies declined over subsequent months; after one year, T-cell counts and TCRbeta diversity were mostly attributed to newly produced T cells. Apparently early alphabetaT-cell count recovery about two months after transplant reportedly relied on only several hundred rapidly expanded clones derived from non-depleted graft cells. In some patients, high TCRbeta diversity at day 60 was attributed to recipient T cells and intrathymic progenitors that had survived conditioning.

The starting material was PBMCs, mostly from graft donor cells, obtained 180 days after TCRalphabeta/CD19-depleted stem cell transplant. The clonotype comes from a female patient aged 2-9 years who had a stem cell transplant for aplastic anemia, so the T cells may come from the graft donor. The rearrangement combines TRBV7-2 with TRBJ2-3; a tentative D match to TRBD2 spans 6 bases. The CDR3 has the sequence CASSTDRGDTQYF. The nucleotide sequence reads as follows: TGTGCCAGCAGCACCGACCGGGGGGATACGCAGTATTTT.